The clone carrying this T cell receptor beta chain was seen a few times. Its antigen is unidentified. V lost 2 bases, J lost 5 bases, and 9 bases lay in between. This CDR3 comprises 13 residues. Germline V gene lookup returns CDR1 LGHDT and CDR2 YNNKEL (reference sequence). Each CDR3 protein is one row after TCRdb ran MiXCR on the RACE reads. The sample yields about 76,000 distinct CDR3 sequences, 13% seen once. The sample is drawn from a study of human T cells and chemical hapten exposure. Study-wide results and limits: Alopecia in the donors means their immune response may deviate from healthy people's.

Time point noted: patch test 3, about 24 weeks after DPC sensitization. Specified treatment: therapeutic diphenylcyclopropenone sensitization with weekly scalp DPC. The TCR comes from a woman aged 45-60 years with alopecia areata. Some clones in this sample may be carry-over from other donors' samples. The chain couples TRBV3-1 to TRBJ2-5; D is unclear. Specimen: whole blood, collected in connection with sensitization to the hapten diphenylcyclopropenone (DPC). CDR3 coding DNA: TGTGCCAGCAGCCAATCGCCGGCCGAGACCCAGTACTTC. This gives the protein CASSQSPAETQYF.